These 14 T cell receptor beta chains share one sample of origin, sequenced in a study of blood T cell repertoires in COVID-19. Repertoires were generated with immunoSEQ multiplex PCR, while TCRdb's copy carries only in-frame clones and drops some. The profile shows 100,000 to 150,000 clones, about four fifths of them singletons. The specimen was peripheral blood. Receptor source: a woman in her fifties or sixties with active or convalescent COVID-19.

This chain links TRBV6-6 with TRBJ2-6, with D possibly matching TRBD1 (5 bases). Germline CDR1 reads MNHNY; CDR2 reads SVGAGI (reference sequence). Trimming took 7 bases from V and 0 from J, leaving 10 bases between them. The CDR3 is made up of 15 amino acids. CDR3 sequence: CASTRDSSGANVLTF. CDR3 nucleotides: TGTGCCAGCACCCGAGACAGCTCTGGGGCCAACGTCCTGACTTTC.

This clone was counted once. The chain employs TRBV5-1 and TRBJ2-1, with unresolved D. The CDR3 spans 16 residues. Germline V gives CDR1 SGHRS, CDR2 YFSETQ. Between the trimmed V and J ends, which lost 7 bases and 1 base, there was a span of 18 bases. The DNA of the CDR3 is TGCGCCAGCTCCCCTCGGTCCCCCTCATCCTACAATGAGCAGTTCTTC. This gives the protein CASSPRSPSSYNEQFF.

The rearrangement joins TRBV19 to TRBJ1-2, with TRBD1 matching 7 bases. The CDR3 spans 13 residues. Germline CDR1 LNHDA, CDR2 SQIVND (reference sequence). V dropped 5 bases and J dropped 3; count of bases not matched to a gene: 3. CDR3 region: CASSAQGDYGYTF. In DNA form, the CDR3 reads TGTGCCAGTAGTGCCCAGGGGGACTATGGCTACACCTTC. Variable domain in full (rest from reference TRBV19 and TRBJ1-2): DGGITQSPKYLFRKEGQNVTLSCEQNLNHDAMYWYRQDPGQGLRLIYYSQIVNDFQKGDIAEGYSVSREKKESFPLTVTSAQKNPTAFYLCASSAQGDYGYTFGSGTRLTVV.

V is TRBV6-5 and J is TRBJ1-3; D is undetermined. This CDR3 comprises 15 residues. Trimming removed 6 bases from V and 0 bases from J, with 12 bases in between. Germline assignment: CDR1 MNHEY and CDR2 SVGAGI. CDR3 bases: TGTGCCAGCAGCCGAACGAGAGACTCTGGAAACACCATATATTTT. This encodes CASSRTRDSGNTIYF.

The J gene is TRBJ2-6, the V gene TRBV7-6; 7 bases fit TRBD1. The CDR3 runs 17 residues. The J segment lost 4 bases and the V segment lost 2 bases, leaving 8 bases of the junction unmatched. In germline, CDR1 is SGHVS, CDR2 FNYEAQ. CDR3 sequence reads: CASSLLGQAAGANVLTF. CDR3 in DNA: TGTGCCAGCAGCTTACTAGGACAGGCCGCGGGGGCCAACGTCCTGACTTTC. The full variable domain, with the rest looked up from reference TRBV7-6 and TRBJ2-6, is GAGVSQSPRYKVTKRGQDVALRCDPISGHVSLYWYRQALGQGPEFLTYFNYEAQQDKSGLPNDRFSAERPEGSISTLTIQRTEQRDSAMYRCASSLLGQAAGANVLTFGAGSRLTVL.

This clone was seen just once. The CDR3 region has the DNA TGCAGCGTTACGAGGAGGAACACTGAAGCTTTCTTT. Its protein is CSVTRRNTEAFF. The V and J genes are TRBV29-1 and TRBJ1-1, with no clear D. Per germline, CDR1 SQVTM and CDR2 ANQGSEA. CDR3 size: 12 residues. Trimming cost V 5 bases and J 1 base, with 8 bases left between them.

The V call is TRBV25-1, the J call TRBJ1-6; perhaps TRBD1 as D (5 bases). Germline V gives CDR1 MGHDK, CDR2 SYGVNS. This CDR3 has 14 amino acids. Trimming pared 3 bases from V and 11 bases from J, leaving 14 bases between. The CDR3 spells CASSEAGLDAPLHF. DNA for the CDR3: TGTGCCAGCAGTGAGGCAGGGCTTGATGCACCCCTCCACTTT.

The chain is built from TRBV29-1 and TRBJ2-1, with a possible D match to TRBD1 (6 bases). CDR1 and CDR2 from the germline V gene are SQVTM and ANQGSEA. Trimming removed 2 bases from V and 4 bases from J, with 12 bases in between. The CDR3 totals 14 residues. CDR3 coding DNA: TGCAGCGTTGAAAATACGGACAGTTACAATGAGCAGTTCTTC. This codes for CSVENTDSYNEQFF.

The gene calls are TRBV6-2 or TRBV6-3 and TRBJ1-1; tentatively, D is TRBD1 (6 bases). The CDR3 covers 15 residues. Trimming shortened V by 4 bases and J by 0 bases, and 12 bases separated the two germline ends. CDR1 is MNHEY and CDR2 is SVGEGT in the germline V gene. The CDR3 DNA is TGTGCCAGCAGTTTACGGACAGACATGAACACTGAAGCTTTCTTT. This encodes CASSLRTDMNTEAFF.

V usage is TRBV6-5 and J usage is TRBJ2-7, with D unresolved. This CDR3 contains 14 residues. The V end was cut by 6 bases, the J end by 4 bases, with 16 bases between. From germline, CDR1 is MNHEY and CDR2 SVGAGI. This CDR3 reads CASSALNREYEQYV. The DNA for the CDR3 is TGTGCCAGCAGCGCCCTGAACCGAGAATACGAGCAGTACGTC.

A single count supports this clone. The chain uses TRBV19 and TRBJ2-5, with 8 bases fitting TRBD1. This CDR3 is built from 16 residues. V gave up 4 bases and J gave up 3 bases; unmatched junction bases: 10. Germline lookup yields CDR1 LNHDA and CDR2 SQIVND (reference sequence). The CDR3 bases are TGTGCCAGTAGTACGGGGACAGGAAGCGCCAAAGAGACCCAGTACTTC. Its protein is CASSTGTGSAKETQYF.

With regard to this clone: This specimen includes other DNA sequences encoding the same CDR3. J is TRBJ1-5 and V is TRBV19; perhaps TRBD1 as D (5 bases). V dropped 6 bases and J dropped 1 base, with 7 bases sitting between them. CDR3 size: 13 residues. Germline V gives CDR1 LNHDA, CDR2 SQIVND (reference sequence). As DNA, the CDR3 is TGTGCCAGTAGCAGGGAAAGCAATCAGCCCCAGCATTTT. This encodes CASSRESNQPQHF.

The chain joins TRBV3-1 (or the pseudogene TRBV3-2) to TRBJ2-1; TRBD2 matches at 12 bases. Germline CDR1 LGHDT, CDR2 YNNKEL (reference sequence). CDR3 length: 16 amino acids. Germline trimming cut 2 bases from V and 7 bases from J; bases unmatched to any gene: 6. The CDR3 is CASSQKGLAGINEQFF. The CDR3 DNA reads as TGTGCCAGCAGCCAAAAAGGACTAGCGGGAATTAATGAGCAGTTCTTC.

The chain has TRBV9 and TRBJ2-3; D possibly corresponds to TRBD1 (5 bases). Looked up from germline, CDR1 is SGDLS and CDR2 is YYNGEE. The CDR3 is 15 amino acids. The V end was cut by 3 bases, the J end by 0 bases, with 11 bases between. In DNA, the CDR3 is TGTGCCAGCAGCGCGACTGACAGCAGCACAGATACGCAGTATTTT. Translated: CASSATDSSTDTQYF.